Here is one T cell receptor beta chain with its context. The data derive from a study of response to subunit inactivated influenza vaccine. The CDR3 is 13 residues long. Deletions cut 3 bases from V and 7 bases from J, with 10 bases between. Germline V gives CDR1 PRHDT, CDR2 FYEKMQ (reference sequence). One entry per CDR3 protein results from TCRdb running MiXCR on the RT-PCR reads. Among approximately 520,000 distinct CDR3 sequences listed, approximately 15% were seen once. The sample consisted of CD4+ T cells sorted from PBMCs, taken less than 30 months after vaccination. This chain joins TRBV13 and TRBJ1-3; D is possibly TRBD1 (5 bases). The sequence was collected from a man between 50 and 75 years old who received an inactivated influenza vaccine. CDR3 sequence: CASSLGTSNTIYF. CDR3 in DNA: TGTGCCAGCAGCTTGGGGACCTCCAACACCATATATTTT.